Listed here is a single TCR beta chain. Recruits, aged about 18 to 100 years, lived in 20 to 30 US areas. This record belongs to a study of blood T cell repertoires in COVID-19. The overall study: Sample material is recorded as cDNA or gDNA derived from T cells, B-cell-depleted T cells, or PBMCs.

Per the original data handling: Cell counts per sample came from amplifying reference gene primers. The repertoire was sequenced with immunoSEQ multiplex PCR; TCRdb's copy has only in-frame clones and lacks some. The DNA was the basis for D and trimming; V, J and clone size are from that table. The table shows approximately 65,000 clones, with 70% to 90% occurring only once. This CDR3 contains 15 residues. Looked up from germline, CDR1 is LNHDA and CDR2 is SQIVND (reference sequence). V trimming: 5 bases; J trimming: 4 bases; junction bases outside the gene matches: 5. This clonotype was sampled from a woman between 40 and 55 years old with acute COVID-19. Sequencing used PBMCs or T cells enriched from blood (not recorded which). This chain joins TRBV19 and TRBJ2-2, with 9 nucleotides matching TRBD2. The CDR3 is CASSPRLAATGELFF. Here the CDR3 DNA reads TGTGCCAGTAGTCCAAGACTAGCGGCCACCGGGGAGCTGTTTTTT.